Measured by frequency, the clone carrying this T cell receptor (beta chain) is medium-sized (0.01 to 0.1%). Its antigen remains unidentified. Read coverage stops 3 residues before the CDR3 terminus; the germline J gene supplies the remainder. This sample was included in a study of T cells in women clearing cervical HPV infection. Study details: Cases were women with histologically confirmed HPV16-related CIN3 or worse, including 2 invasive cancers. Only a few women had HLA typing results available.

Profiling relied on immunoSEQ multiplex PCR, and the TCRdb table lists in-frame clones only, not all of them. This specimen shows more than 10,000 clones; the ten leading clones hold around 10%. Germline CDR1 is SGHVS and CDR2 is FQNEAQ. The CDR3 consists of 15 residues. V shed 5 bases and J shed 3 bases, with 11 bases lying between them. General study points: T-cell numbers per sample were unknown and may explain richness differences.

Sequenced: blood buffy coat. This clonotype was sampled from a woman between 18 and 70 years old with a cervical HPV16 infection that either progressed to CIN3+ or cleared (not recorded which). This sequence joins TRBV7-8 and TRBJ1-6; perhaps TRBD1 as D (5 bases). The sequenced CDR3 bases are TGTGCCAGCAGCGCGAGACAGTTCTATAATTCACCC. Translation: CASSARQFYNSP. Given in full, the CDR3 is CASSARQFYNSPLHF. The full variable domain, its missing parts supplied by reference TRBV7-8 and TRBJ1-6, is GAGVSQSPRYKVAKRGQDVALRCDPISGHVSLFWYQQALGQGPEFLTYFQNEAQLDKSGLPSDRFFAERPEGSVSTLKIQRTQQEDSAVYLCASSARQFYNSPLHFGNGTRLTVT.